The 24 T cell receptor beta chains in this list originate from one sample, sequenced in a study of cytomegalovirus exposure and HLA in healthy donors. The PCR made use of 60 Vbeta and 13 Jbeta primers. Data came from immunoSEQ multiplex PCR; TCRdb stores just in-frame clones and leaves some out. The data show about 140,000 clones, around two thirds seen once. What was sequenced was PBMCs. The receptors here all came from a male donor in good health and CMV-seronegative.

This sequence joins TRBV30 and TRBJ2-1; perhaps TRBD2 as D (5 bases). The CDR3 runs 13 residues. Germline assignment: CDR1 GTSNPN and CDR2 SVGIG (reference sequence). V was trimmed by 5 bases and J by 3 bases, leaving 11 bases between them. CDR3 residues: CAWATGNYNEQFF. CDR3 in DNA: TGTGCCTGGGCAACCGGGAACTACAATGAGCAGTTCTTC. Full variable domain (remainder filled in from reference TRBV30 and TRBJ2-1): SQTIHQWPATLVQPVGSPLSLECTVEGTSNPNLYWYRQAAGRGLQLLFYSVGIGQISSEVPQNLSASRPQDRQFILSSKKLLLSDSGFYLCAWATGNYNEQFFGPGTRLTVL.

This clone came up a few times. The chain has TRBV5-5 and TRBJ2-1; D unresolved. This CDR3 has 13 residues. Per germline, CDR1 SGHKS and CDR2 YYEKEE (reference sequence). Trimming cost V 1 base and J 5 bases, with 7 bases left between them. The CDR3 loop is CASSLRGNNEQFF. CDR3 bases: TGTGCCAGCAGCTTGCGAGGTAACAATGAGCAGTTCTTC.

The CDR3 reads CASSLVFDYTPTEQYF. The CDR3 nucleotides read TGTGCCAGCAGCTTGGTTTTTGACTACACACCTACAGAGCAGTACTTC. The genes are TRBV5-6 and TRBJ2-7; weak D call: TRBD2 (5 bases). This CDR3 has 16 residues. The V and J ends lost 0 bases and 7 bases respectively, with 20 bases between them. Germline CDR1 is SGHDT and CDR2 is YYEEEE.

Here the CDR3 DNA reads TGTGCCACCAGCAGAGATCGAGGGGGCGGATGGGGCTACACCTTC. Protein sequence: CATSRDRGGGWGYTF. The chain links TRBV15 to TRBJ1-2; 7 bases align to TRBD1. J gave up 8 bases and V 0 bases, and 9 bases lay outside the gene matches. The CDR3 has 15 amino acids. CDR1 and CDR2 (germline): LNHNV, YYDKDF (reference sequence).

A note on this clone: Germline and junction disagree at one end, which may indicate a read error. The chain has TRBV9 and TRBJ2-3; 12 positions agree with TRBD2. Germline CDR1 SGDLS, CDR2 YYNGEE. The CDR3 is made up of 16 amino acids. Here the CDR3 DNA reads TGTGCCCGCAGCGAGACTAGCGGGGGTAGCACAGATACGCAGTATTTT. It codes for CARSETSGGSTDTQYF.

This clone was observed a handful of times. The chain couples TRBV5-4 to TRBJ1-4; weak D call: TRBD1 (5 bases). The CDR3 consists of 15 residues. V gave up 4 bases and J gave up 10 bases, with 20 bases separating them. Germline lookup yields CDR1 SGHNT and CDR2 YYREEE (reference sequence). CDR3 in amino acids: CASSPNAGREGKLFF. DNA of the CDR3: TGTGCCAGCAGCCCAAACGCGGGACGAGAGGGAAAACTGTTTTTT.

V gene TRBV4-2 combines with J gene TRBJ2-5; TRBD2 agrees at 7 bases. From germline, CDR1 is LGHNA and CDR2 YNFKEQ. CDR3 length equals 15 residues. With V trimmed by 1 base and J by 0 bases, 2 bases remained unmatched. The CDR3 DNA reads TGTGCCAGCAGCCAAGGAGCGGGGTACCAAGAGACCCAGTACTTC. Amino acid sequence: CASSQGAGYQETQYF.

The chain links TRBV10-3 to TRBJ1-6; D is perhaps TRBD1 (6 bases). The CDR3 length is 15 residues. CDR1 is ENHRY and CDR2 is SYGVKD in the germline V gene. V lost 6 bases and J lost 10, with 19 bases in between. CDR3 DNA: TGTGCCATCAGCGACCAGGGGCCCCTTCAGTCACCCCTCCACTTT. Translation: CAISDQGPLQSPLHF.

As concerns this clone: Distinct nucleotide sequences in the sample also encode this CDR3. The CDR3 bases are TGTGCCAGCAGCTCACAGGGTGGCACTGAAGCTTTCTTT. Translation gives CASSSQGGTEAFF. The chain links TRBV7-3 to TRBJ1-1; D perhaps matches TRBD1 (6 bases). The CDR3 length is 13 residues. Germline V gene lookup returns CDR1 SGHTA and CDR2 FQGTGA. The V end was cut by 4 bases, the J end by 4 bases, with 10 bases between.

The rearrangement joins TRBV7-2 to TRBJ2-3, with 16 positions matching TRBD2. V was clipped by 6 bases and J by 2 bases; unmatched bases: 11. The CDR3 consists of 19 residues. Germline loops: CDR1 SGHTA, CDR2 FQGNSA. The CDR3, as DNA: TGTGCCAGCAGTCCTATATTCGGGACTAGCGGGGGGGCCACAGATACGCAGTATTTT. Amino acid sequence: CASSPIFGTSGGATDTQYF.

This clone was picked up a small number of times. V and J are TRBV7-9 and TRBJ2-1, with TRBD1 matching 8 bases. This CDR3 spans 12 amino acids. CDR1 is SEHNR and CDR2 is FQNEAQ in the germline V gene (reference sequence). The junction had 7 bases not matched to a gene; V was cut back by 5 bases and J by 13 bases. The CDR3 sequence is CASSPQDREQFF. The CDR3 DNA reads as TGTGCCAGCAGCCCCCAGGACAGGGAACAGTTCTTC.

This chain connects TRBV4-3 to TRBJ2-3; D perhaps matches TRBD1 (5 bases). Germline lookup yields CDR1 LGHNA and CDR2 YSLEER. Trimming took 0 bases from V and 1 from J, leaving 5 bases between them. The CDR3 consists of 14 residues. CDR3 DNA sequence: TGCGCCAGCAGCCAAGAGGGGCGCACAGATACGCAGTATTTT. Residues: CASSQEGRTDTQYF.

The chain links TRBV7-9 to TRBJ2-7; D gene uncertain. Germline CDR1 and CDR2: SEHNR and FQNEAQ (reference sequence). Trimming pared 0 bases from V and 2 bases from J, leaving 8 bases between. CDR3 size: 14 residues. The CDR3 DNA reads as TGTGCCAGCAGCTTAGCCAGCGCAACCTACGAGCAGTACTTC. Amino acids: CASSLASATYEQYF.

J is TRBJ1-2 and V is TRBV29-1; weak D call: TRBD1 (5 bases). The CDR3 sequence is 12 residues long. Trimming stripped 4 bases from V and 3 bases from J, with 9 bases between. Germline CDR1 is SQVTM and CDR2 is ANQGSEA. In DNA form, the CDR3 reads TGCAGCGTTGCACAGGCCGACTATGGCTACACCTTC. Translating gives CSVAQADYGYTF.

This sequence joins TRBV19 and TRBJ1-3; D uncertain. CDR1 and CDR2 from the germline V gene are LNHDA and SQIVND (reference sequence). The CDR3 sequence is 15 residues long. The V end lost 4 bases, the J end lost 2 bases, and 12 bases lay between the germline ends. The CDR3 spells CASSTRSGAGNTIYF. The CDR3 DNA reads TGTGCCAGTAGTACCCGGAGTGGTGCTGGAAACACCATATATTTT.

In nucleotides, the CDR3 is TGTGCCAGCAGCGTGGGGCAGATGAACACTGAAGCTTTCTTT. It specifies CASSVGQMNTEAFF. The chain recombines TRBV25-1 with TRBJ1-1; possibly TRBD1 for D (5 bases). The CDR3 is made up of 14 amino acids. Trimming removed 6 bases at V and 0 bases at J, with 11 bases between. Looked up from germline, CDR1 is MGHDK and CDR2 is SYGVNS.

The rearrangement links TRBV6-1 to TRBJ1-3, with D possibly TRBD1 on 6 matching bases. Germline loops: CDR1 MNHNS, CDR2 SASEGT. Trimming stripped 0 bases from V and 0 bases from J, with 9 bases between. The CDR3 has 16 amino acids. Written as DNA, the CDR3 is TGTGCCAGCAGTGAAGCGACAGGTAGCTCTGGAAACACCATATATTTT. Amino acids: CASSEATGSSGNTIYF.

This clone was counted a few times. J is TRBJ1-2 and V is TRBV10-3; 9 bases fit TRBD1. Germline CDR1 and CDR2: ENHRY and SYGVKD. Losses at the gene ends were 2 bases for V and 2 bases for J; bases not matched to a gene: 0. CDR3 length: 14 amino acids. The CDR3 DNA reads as TGTGCCATCAGTGAGGACAGGGGGAACTATGGCTACACCTTC. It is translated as CAISEDRGNYGYTF.

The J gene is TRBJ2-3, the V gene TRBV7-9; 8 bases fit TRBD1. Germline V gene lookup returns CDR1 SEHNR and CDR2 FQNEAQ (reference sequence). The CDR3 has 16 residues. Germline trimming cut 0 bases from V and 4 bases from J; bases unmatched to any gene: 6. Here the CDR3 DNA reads TGTGCCAGCAGCTTAGCGGCCGGACAGGGACCAGATACGCAGTATTTT. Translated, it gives CASSLAAGQGPDTQYF.

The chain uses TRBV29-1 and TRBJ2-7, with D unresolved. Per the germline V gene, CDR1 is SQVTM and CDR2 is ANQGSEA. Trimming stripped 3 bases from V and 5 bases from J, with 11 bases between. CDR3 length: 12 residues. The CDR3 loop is CSVEYGGHEQYF. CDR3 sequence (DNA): TGCAGCGTTGAGTACGGTGGGCACGAGCAGTACTTC.

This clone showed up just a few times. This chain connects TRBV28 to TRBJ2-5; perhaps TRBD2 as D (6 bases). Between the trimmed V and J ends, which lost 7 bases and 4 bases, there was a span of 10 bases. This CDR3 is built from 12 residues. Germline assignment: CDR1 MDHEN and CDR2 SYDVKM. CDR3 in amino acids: CASNLGGETQYF. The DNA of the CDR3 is TGTGCCAGCAACTTGGGGGGAGAGACCCAGTACTTC. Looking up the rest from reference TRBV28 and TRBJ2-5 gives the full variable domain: DVKVTQSSRYLVKRTGEKVFLECVQDMDHENMFWYRQDPGLGLRLIYFSYDVKMKEKGDIPEGYSVSREKKERFSLILESASTNQTSMYLCASNLGGETQYFGPGTRLLVL.

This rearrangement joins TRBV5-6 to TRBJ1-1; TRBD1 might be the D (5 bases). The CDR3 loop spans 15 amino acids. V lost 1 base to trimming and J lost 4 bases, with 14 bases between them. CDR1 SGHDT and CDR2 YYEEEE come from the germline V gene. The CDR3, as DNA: TGTGCCAGCAGCTTGAGGGACCTGGAGGGCACTGAAGCTTTCTTT. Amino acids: CASSLRDLEGTEAFF.

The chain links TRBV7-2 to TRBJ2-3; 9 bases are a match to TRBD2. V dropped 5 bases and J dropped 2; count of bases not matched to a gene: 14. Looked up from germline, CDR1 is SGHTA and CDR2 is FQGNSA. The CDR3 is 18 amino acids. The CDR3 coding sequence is TGTGCCAGCAGCCCCCGGCTAGCGGGGATGGTCCTCACAGATACGCAGTATTTT. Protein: CASSPRLAGMVLTDTQYF.

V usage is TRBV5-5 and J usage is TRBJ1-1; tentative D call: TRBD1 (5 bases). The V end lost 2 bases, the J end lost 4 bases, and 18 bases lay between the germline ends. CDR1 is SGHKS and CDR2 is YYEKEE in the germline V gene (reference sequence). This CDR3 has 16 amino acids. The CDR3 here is CASSFDVRGGGTEAFF. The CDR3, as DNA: TGTGCCAGCAGCTTCGACGTCCGGGGGGGTGGCACTGAAGCTTTCTTT.